This T cell receptor (beta chain) was captured by sequencing in a study of shared clonotypes between healthy human individuals (TCRdb year 2020). Regarding the complete study: Three men and a couple of women, aged 18 to 49 years, made up the cohort. For each donor, three plates each were used for CD4 naive and CD4 memory, two plates were used for CD8 naive, and one plate was used for CD8 memory. To increase sequencing depth and limit assay-specific biases, TCR repertoire library preparation and sequencing were carried out by different laboratories using diverse techniques. To estimate repertoire size and how much clonotype sharing occurs between individuals, the study deeply sequenced the blood TCR repertoires of several healthy adults. Each donor's leukapheresis produced roughly between roughly 0.85 and 9 billion PBMCs. What the authors observed across the whole study: Only blood was sampled, and tissue TCR repertoires likely differ from those in blood. When several donors were compared, the shared fraction of clonotypes was about 5% for naive CD4, less than 4% for naive CD8, 2% to 2.5% for memory CD4, and 0.3% to 0.5% for memory CD8. Pairwise subsampling indicated that sequencing depth was expected to affect the degree of clonotype sharing among donors. Because the study included only a small number of donors, the genetic and exposure-history diversity represented was limited. Incomplete sequencing was indicated by rarefaction of sorted-subset datasets, despite the large sequencing depth. Estimated clonotype richness was generally larger for naive than for memory subsets. Compared with non-shared clonotypes, clonotypes shared by all four sorted-subset donors had higher generation probabilities.

The donors were healthy, HIV-negative adults with no recently reported acute infections or vaccinations. Every donor was a Caucasian adult residing in Nashville, Tennessee, USA. Magnetic negative selection was used to enrich CD4+ T cells, after which naive cells were positively selected on CD45RA and the negative fraction became the memory subset. Blood was obtained by leukapheresis, after which PBMCs were separated by Ficoll-Histopaque density gradient centrifugation and cryopreserved in liquid nitrogen vapor phase. Purity and quantity of every magnetically sorted T cell population were checked by analytical flow cytometry. Genomic DNA was isolated from each sorted fraction and quantified by UV absorbance on a Nanodrop 2000c. Notes on this clone: Its antigen specificity is not known. The junction shows a germline mismatch at one end, possibly a read error.

Using the deep immunoSEQ assay, TCR CDR3 regions were amplified from genomic DNA by multiplex PCR. Extracted genomic DNA from each cell subset was distributed evenly across all wells of several immunoSEQ 96-well plates, and each plate was treated as a replicate. For sorted subsets, each replicate PCR was loaded with about 200 ng genomic DNA, equivalent to roughly 30,000 T cell genomes. The purified libraries were quantified using a Qubit 3.0 fluorometer, sized with a Bioanalyzer 2100, and then quantified again using the KAPA Library Quantification kit. Every immunoSEQ 96-well plate was sequenced on a dedicated single-read 150-cycle Illumina NextSeq 550 flow cell. As for how the authors treated the data: Because the immunoSEQ output included only junctional sequences and no quality scores, the filtering could not be the same as the filtering used for full-length reads. To assign V/J genes and CDR3, sequences were annotated against IMGT germline references using PyIR, a Python wrapper for IgBLAST v1.9. Reads were removed for weak V/J assignments (E-value above 1e-6), missing CDR3, stop codons, out-of-frame junctions, or ambiguous translated residues. A V3J clonotype was defined by an identical inferred V gene, J gene, and CDR3 amino acid sequence. Percentage overlap between repertoires was computed as shared unique clonotypes divided by the size of the smaller repertoire. Repertoire richness was assessed with RTK rarefaction, the Chao1 estimator, and Recon v2.1 estimates of unobserved clonotypes. Generation probabilities for all TCRbeta clonotypes obtained by the gDNA method from several donors were computed using OLGA. As stored in TCRdb, this immuneACCESS dataset retains in-frame rearrangements with V and J assigned. A fraction of the clones does not appear; measured against another copy, unresolved V genes explain less than half of the discrepancy, and the remainder lacks a known reason. V, J and clone size are those of that table, while D and trimming were read from the DNA. Present in this sample are 2 million or so clones, approximately 95% of which were seen just once. The top ten constitute roughly 0.13% of the sample.

The cysteine opens and the phenylalanine closes a CDR3 of 14 amino acids. Kept here is only the CDR3 DNA, which spans 42 bases and is read in frame from base 1. In the germline V gene (reference sequence), CDR1 corresponds to LNHDA and CDR2 to SQIVND. Sample: naive CD4+ T cells sorted from blood. The cell subset or site label corresponds to: CD45RA+ positively selected. The sequence joins TRBV19 to TRBJ2-1; TRBD1 agrees with 9 junctional bases. This TCR was recovered from a man between 18 and 35 years old in good health. The base sequence is TGTGTCAGTAGTACGCGAGGGACAGGGTATGAGCAGTTCTTC. This yields the protein CVSSTRGTGYEQFF.